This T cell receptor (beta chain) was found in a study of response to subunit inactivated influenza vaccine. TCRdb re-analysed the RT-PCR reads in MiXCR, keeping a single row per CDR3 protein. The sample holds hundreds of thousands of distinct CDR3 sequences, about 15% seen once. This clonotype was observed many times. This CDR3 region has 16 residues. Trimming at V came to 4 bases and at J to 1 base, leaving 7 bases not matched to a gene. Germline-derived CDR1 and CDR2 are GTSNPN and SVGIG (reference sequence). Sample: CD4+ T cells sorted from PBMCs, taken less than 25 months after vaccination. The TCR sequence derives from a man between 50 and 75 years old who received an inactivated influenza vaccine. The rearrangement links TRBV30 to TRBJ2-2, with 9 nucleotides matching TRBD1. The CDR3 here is CAWIWDRAMNTGELFF. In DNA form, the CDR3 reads TGTGCCTGGATCTGGGACAGGGCAATGAACACCGGGGAGCTGTTTTTT. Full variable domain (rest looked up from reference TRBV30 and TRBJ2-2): SQTIHQWPATLVQPVGSPLSLECTVEGTSNPNLYWYRQAAGRGLQLLFYSVGIGQISSEVPQNLSASRPQDRQFILSSKKLLLSDSGFYLCAWIWDRAMNTGELFFGEGSRLTVL.